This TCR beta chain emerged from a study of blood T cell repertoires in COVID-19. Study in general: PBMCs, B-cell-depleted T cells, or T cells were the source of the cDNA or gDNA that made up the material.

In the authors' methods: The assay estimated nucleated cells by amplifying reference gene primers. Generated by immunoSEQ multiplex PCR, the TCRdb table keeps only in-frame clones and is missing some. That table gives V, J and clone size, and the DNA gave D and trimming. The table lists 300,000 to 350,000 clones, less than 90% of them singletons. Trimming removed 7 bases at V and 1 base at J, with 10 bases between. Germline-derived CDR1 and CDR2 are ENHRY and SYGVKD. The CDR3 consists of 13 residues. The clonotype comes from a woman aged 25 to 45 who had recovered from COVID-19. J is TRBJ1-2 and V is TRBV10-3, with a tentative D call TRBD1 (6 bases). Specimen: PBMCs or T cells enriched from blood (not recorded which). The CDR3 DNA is TGTGCCATCATGTGGGACAATAACTATGGCTACACCTTC. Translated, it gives CAIMWDNNYGYTF.